This T cell receptor (beta chain) was sequenced in a study of shared clonotypes between healthy human individuals. Study at large: The donor pool was made up of two women and three men aged 18 to 49.

CD8 cells classed as naive were CD45RO-negative and positively selected for CCR7, excluding terminally differentiated effector memory CD45RA+ cells. Investigators spread the genomic DNA of each subset evenly over several immunoSEQ plates. Sequenced by immunoSEQ multiplex PCR; TCRdb stores in-frame clones only, minus some. Found here are around 1.9 million clones, 93% of them singletons; the top ten hold more than 1.5%. The germline gives CDR1 MDHEN, CDR2 SYDVKM. V was shortened by 6 bases and J by 2 bases, with 21 bases between the two germline ends. The CDR3 spans 17 residues. General study findings and limits: Larger estimated richness was generally seen in naive subsets than in memory subsets. Sequencing depth was predicted to influence how clonotypes are shared among donors.

Note on this clone: Its antigen is not known.

Sequenced sample: naive CD8+ T cells from PBMCs. V gene TRBV28 combines with J gene TRBJ2-3; TRBD2 might be the D (6 bases). The TCR sequence derives from a man younger than 30 in good health. Some clones in this sample may be carry-over from other donors' samples. CDR3 in amino acids: CASSFSGKQHNTDTQYF. The CDR3 nucleotides read TGTGCCAGCAGCTTTAGCGGAAAACAACATAACACAGATACGCAGTATTTT.